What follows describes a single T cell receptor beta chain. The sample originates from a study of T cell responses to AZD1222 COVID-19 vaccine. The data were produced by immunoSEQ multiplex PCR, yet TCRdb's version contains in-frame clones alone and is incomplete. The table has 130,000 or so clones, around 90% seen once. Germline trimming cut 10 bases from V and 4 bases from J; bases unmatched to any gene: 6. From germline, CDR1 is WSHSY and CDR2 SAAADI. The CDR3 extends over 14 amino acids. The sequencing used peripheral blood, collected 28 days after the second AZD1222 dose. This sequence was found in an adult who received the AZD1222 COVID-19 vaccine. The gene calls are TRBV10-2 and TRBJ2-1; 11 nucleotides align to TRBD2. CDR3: CATVLAGAYNEQFF. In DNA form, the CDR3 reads TGCGCCACCGTACTAGCGGGAGCATACAATGAGCAGTTCTTC.